This TCR beta chain was captured in a study of T-cell reconstitution after alpha-beta-depleted transplantation in children (dated by TCRdb to the mid-2010s). With regard to the full study: T-cell immune reconstitution after TCRalphabeta/CD19-depleted allogeneic hematopoietic cell transplantation in children was quantitatively tracked in the study by means of TCR repertoire profiling. Paper-wide results and their limitations: In some patients, the high TCRbeta diversity seen at day 60 was put down to recipient T cells and intrathymic progenitors that had survived conditioning. Apparently early alphabetaT-cell count recovery about two months after transplant reportedly relied on only several hundred rapidly expanded clones derived from non-depleted graft cells. Over subsequent months, a decline in hyperexpanded clone frequencies was noted, and after one year, T-cell counts and TCRbeta diversity were mostly ascribed to newly produced T cells.

Library prep was done by PCR. TCRdb shows the sequencer as Illumina HiSeq 2500. TCR libraries were prepared with molecular barcoding, using unique molecular identifiers to normalize TCRbeta repertoire quantification. TCRdb reran the public reads through fastp at Q25 and MiXCR, keeping productive beta chains. Rows with one shared CDR3 protein collapse into an entry with the most common genes and DNA. For this sample there are fewer than 700,000 distinct CDR3 sequences; around 13% appear just once. The leading ten clones occupy 2.2% of the sample. As to this clonotype: Its binding antigen is unknown. The sample holds no much larger clone one base away, and base qualities are not on file.

The treatment or condition label for this specimen denotes: allogeneic hematopoietic cell transplantation with graft depleted of TCRalphabeta T cells and CD19 B cells. The transplant recipients were children given TCRalphabeta/CD19-depleted allogeneic hematopoietic cell grafts. The TCR comes from a male patient under 18 who had a stem cell transplant for acute myeloid leukemia, so the T cells may come from the graft donor. The sample in question was PBMCs, mostly from graft donor cells, obtained 360 days after TCRalphabeta/CD19-depleted stem cell transplant.

Read as DNA, the sequence is TGTGCCAGTAGTGGCAGGGTTCGCCCGGTCAATCAGCCCCAGCATTTT. Its coded protein is CASSGRVRPVNQPQHF. This receptor chain uses TRBV19 and TRBJ1-5, with TRBD1 tentatively as D gene (5 bases match). The CDR3 starts with the cysteine, ends with the phenylalanine, and has 16 residues. Just the 48-base CDR3 DNA is kept, in frame starting at base 1. V lost 5 bases and J lost 3 bases; the stretch between them is 17 bases long. Per the germline V gene (reference sequence), LNHDA is the CDR1 and SQIVND is the CDR2. With the rest looked up from the reference TRBV19 and TRBJ1-5 genes rather than sequenced, the full variable domain is DGGITQSPKYLFRKEGQNVTLSCEQNLNHDAMYWYRQDPGQGLRLIYYSQIVNDFQKGDIAEGYSVSREKKESFPLTVTSAQKNPTAFYLCASSGRVRPVNQPQHFGDGTRLSIL.